The 14 T cell receptor beta chains presented below share a single source sample, sequenced in a study of post-analysis software for immune sequencing data. Regarding the study as a whole: A few TRBV segments appeared more often in patients than in controls, and TRBV5-6, TRBV5-1 and TRBV20-1 were among these.

The antigens of these receptors remain unknown. Unique molecular identifiers tagged the TCR beta cDNA libraries. TCRdb itself ran the PCR reads through MiXCR, one entry per CDR3 protein. The sample lists 600,000 to 750,000 distinct CDR3 sequences, 55% to 70% occurring once. Sequencing was performed on blood. The receptors were sampled from a girl aged 2-10 years with multiple sclerosis.

The V call is TRBV9, the J call TRBJ2-5; maybe TRBD2 (5 bases). CDR1 and CDR2 (germline): SGDLS, YYNGEE. V gave up 5 bases and J gave up 3 bases, with 8 bases separating them. The CDR3 spans 12 residues. Here the CDR3 reads CASSVREETQYF. In nucleotides, the CDR3 is TGTGCCAGCAGTGTGCGGGAAGAGACCCAGTACTTC.

The gene calls are TRBV11-2 and TRBJ2-7; 8 nucleotides agree with TRBD2. CDR1 and CDR2 (germline): SGHAT, FQNNGV. The CDR3 has 14 amino acids. Trimming removed 5 bases from V and 7 bases from J; junction bases left unmatched: 10. The CDR3 loop is CASSRSGTLGEQYF. CDR3 DNA sequence: TGTGCCAGCAGCCGTAGCGGGACTCTGGGAGAGCAGTACTTC.

The rearrangement uses TRBV9 and TRBJ2-1; weak D call: TRBD2 (6 bases). V was clipped by 4 bases and J by 6 bases, with 17 bases between them. The V gene's germline CDR1 is SGDLS and CDR2 YYNGEE. There are 15 residues in the CDR3. CDR3 protein: CASSPRLVYVNEQFF. The CDR3 DNA follows: TGTGCCAGCAGCCCCCGACTAGTATACGTCAATGAGCAGTTCTTC.

The rearrangement uses TRBV5-1 and TRBJ2-2; 9 bases agree with TRBD1. CDR3 length equals 16 residues. Trimming cost V 4 bases and J 1 base; bases outside gene matches: 5. Per germline, CDR1 SGHRS and CDR2 YFSETQ. CDR3 bases: TGCGCCAGCAGCCAACAGGGGGCGGGGAACACCGGGGAGCTGTTTTTT. This sequence encodes CASSQQGAGNTGELFF.

This chain joins TRBV29-1 and TRBJ2-5, with D possibly matching TRBD1 (5 bases). The germline V gene encodes CDR1 SQVTM and CDR2 ANQGSEA. The CDR3 has 13 amino acids. Trimming cost V 7 bases and J 1 base, with 13 bases left between them. The CDR3 DNA reads as TGCAGCGGTGGGGCAGATCCCCAAGAGACCCAGTACTTC. Amino acid sequence: CSGGADPQETQYF.

Notes on this clonotype: One end of the junction is discordant with germline, which a read error may explain. The V call is TRBV29-1, the J call TRBJ2-3, with D maybe TRBD1 (7 bases). The germline gives CDR1 SQVTM, CDR2 ANQGSEA. CDR3 length: 16 amino acids. The CDR3 region has the DNA TGCAGCGTGGCAGGGACAGTCTCCACTAGCACAGCTACGCAGTATTTT. Translation: CSVAGTVSTSTATQYF.

The genes are TRBV18 and TRBJ1-2; D not certain. The CDR3 loop spans 13 amino acids. Between the trimmed V and J ends, which lost 0 bases and 8 bases, there was a span of 10 bases. Germline V gene data show CDR1 as KGHSH and CDR2 as LQKENI. In DNA, the CDR3 is TGTGCCAGCTCACCACCGGGGTCGGGAGGCTACACCTTC. Its translation is CASSPPGSGGYTF.

The CDR3 spells CASSEPIQPQHF. CDR3 DNA: TGCGCCAGCAGTGAGCCCATTCAGCCCCAGCATTTT. The rearrangement joins TRBV10-2 to TRBJ1-5; no definite D call. This CDR3 is built from 12 residues. Per the germline V gene, CDR1 is WSHSY and CDR2 is SAAADI. The V and J ends lost 2 bases and 6 bases respectively, with 5 bases between them.

The chain combines TRBV7-2 with TRBJ2-5; 7 positions match TRBD2. With V trimmed by 10 bases and J by 1 base, 9 bases remained unmatched. The CDR3 totals 14 residues. The germline CDR1 and CDR2 sequences are SGHTA and FQGNSA. The CDR3 nucleotides are TGTGCCACCCGACCCGGCGGGGGCCAAGAGACCCAGTACTTC. Its protein is CATRPGGGQETQYF.

The chain employs TRBV29-1 and TRBJ2-7; a possible D gene is TRBD1 (6 bases). CDR1 is SQVTM and CDR2 is ANQGSEA in the germline V gene. This CDR3 has 13 amino acids. V was pared by 7 bases and J by 7 bases, with 20 bases between. CDR3 amino acids: CSARQVGTGEQYF. CDR3 DNA sequence: TGCAGCGCCCGACAGGTGGGGACGGGAGAGCAGTACTTC.

The genes are TRBV2 and TRBJ2-3; TRBD1 is a possible D gene (6 bases). The germline V gene has CDR1 SNHLY and CDR2 FYNNEI. Trimming shortened V by 5 bases and J by 9 bases, and 15 bases separated the two germline ends. The CDR3 totals 13 residues. The CDR3 DNA reads as TGTGCCAGCAGTAACAGGGTTCCGGAAACGCAGTATTTT. Its translation is CASSNRVPETQYF.

The chain is built from TRBV20-1 and TRBJ2-3, with a possible D match to TRBD2 (6 bases). The CDR3 length is 13 residues. Deletions cut 5 bases from V and 3 bases from J, with 12 bases between. Germline lookup yields CDR1 DFQATT and CDR2 SNEGSKA (reference sequence). The CDR3 region is CSAWDLTTDTQYF. The DNA of the CDR3 is TGCAGTGCTTGGGACTTGACTACAGATACGCAGTATTTT.

Only a few counts were recorded for this clonotype. V gene TRBV5-1 combines with J gene TRBJ2-7; TRBD1 or TRBD2 may be the D gene (5 bases each). The CDR3 length is 15 residues. V was pared by 5 bases and J by 1 base, with 16 bases between. From germline, CDR1 is SGHRS and CDR2 YFSETQ. CDR3: CASRSGPDASYEQYF. The DNA for the CDR3 is TGCGCCAGCAGATCGGGACCGGATGCATCCTACGAGCAGTACTTC. The whole variable domain, remainder taken from reference TRBV5-1 and TRBJ2-7, is KAGVTQTPRYLIKTRGQQVTLSCSPISGHRSVSWYQQTPGQGLQFLFEYFSETQRNKGNFPGRFSGRQFSNSRSEMNVSTLELGDSALYLCASRSGPDASYEQYFGPGTRLTVT.

This clonotype showed up just a few times. The genes are TRBV11-2 and TRBJ2-1, with 11 bases that match TRBD2. Unmatched junction bases numbered 3, after V lost 5 bases and J lost 9 bases. Germline V lookup: CDR1 SGHAT, CDR2 FQNNGV. The CDR3 totals 13 residues. This CDR3 reads CASSVGLAGEQFF. The CDR3 nucleotides read TGTGCCAGCAGCGTTGGACTAGCGGGTGAGCAGTTCTTC. Using reference TRBV11-2 and TRBJ2-1 for the parts outside the CDR3, the full variable domain is EAGVAQSPRYKIIEKRQSVAFWCNPISGHATLYWYQQILGQGPKLLIQFQNNGVVDDSQLPKDRFSAERLKGVDSTLKIQPAKLEDSAVYLCASSVGLAGEQFFGPGTRLTVL.